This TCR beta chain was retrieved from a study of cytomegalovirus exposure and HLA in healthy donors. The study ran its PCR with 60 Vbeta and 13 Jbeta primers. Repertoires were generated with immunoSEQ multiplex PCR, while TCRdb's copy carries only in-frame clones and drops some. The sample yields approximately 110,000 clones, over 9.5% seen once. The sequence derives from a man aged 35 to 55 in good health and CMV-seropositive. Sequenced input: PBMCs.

This chain's CDR3 is CASSPGGGTDTQYF. CDR3 nucleotide sequence: TGCGCCAGCAGCCCCGGTGGGGGGACAGATACGCAGTATTTT. The gene calls are TRBV5-1 and TRBJ2-3, with a tentative D call TRBD2 (6 bases). Per germline, CDR1 SGHRS and CDR2 YFSETQ. V was trimmed by 4 bases and J by 3 bases, leaving 12 bases between them. The CDR3 has 14 amino acids.